The source of this TCR beta chain is a study of blood T cell repertoires in COVID-19. About the research overall: Acute and convalescent COVID-19 specimens originated in the United States, Italy and Spain. From T cells, B-cell-depleted T cells, or PBMCs came the material, which was cDNA or gDNA.

Trimming stripped 5 bases from V and 0 bases from J, with 8 bases between. Germline values: CDR1 LNHDA, CDR2 SQIVND (reference sequence). This CDR3 spans 14 amino acids. Authors' analysis steps: Quantification of nucleated cells was approximated via reference gene primer amplification. Profiling relied on immunoSEQ multiplex PCR, and the TCRdb table lists in-frame clones only, not all of them. The DNA gave D and trimming, while V, J and clone size come from that table. The data contain roughly 670,000 clones, 85% to 90% of them singletons. The chain employs TRBV19 and TRBJ1-5; D remains ambiguous. Sample: peripheral blood. This TCR came from a woman aged 18-35 years with acute or convalescent COVID-19. CDR3 amino acids: CASSFRVSNQPQHF. The CDR3 DNA follows: TGTGCCAGTAGTTTTCGAGTTAGCAATCAGCCCCAGCATTTT.